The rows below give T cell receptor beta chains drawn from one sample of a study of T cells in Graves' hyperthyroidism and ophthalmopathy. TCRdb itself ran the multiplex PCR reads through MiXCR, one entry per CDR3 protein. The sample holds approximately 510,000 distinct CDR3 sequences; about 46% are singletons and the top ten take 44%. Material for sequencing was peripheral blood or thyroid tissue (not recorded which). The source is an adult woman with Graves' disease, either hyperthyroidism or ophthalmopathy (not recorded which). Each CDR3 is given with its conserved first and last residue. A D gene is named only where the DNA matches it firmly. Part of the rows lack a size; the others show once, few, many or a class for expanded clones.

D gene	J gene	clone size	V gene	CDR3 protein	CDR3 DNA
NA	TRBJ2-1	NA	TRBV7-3	CASSLSVGADEQFF	TGTGCCAGCAGCTTATCGGTGGGGGCGGATGAGCAGTTCTTC
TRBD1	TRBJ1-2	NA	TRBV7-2	CASSLAVAGGSYGYTF	TGTGCCAGCAGCTTAGCTGTCGCAGGGGGGAGCTATGGCTACACCTTC
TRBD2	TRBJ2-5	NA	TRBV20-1	CSASFPSGRGETQYF	TGCAGTGCTAGTTTCCCTAGCGGGAGAGGGGAGACCCAGTACTTC
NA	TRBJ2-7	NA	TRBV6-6	CASRNNRDYEQYF	TGTGCCAGCAGGAATAACAGGGACTACGAGCAGTACTTC
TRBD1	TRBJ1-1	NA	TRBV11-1	CASSSGTGGLTEAFF	TGTGCCAGCAGCTCAGGGACAGGGGGCCTGACTGAAGCTTTCTTT
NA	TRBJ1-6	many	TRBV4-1	CASSQEWAGDSGSPLHF	TGCGCCAGCAGCCAAGAATGGGCAGGGGACTCGGGCTCACCCCTCCACTTT
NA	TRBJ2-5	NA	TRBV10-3	CAIGTRMNQETQYF	TGTGCCATCGGGACACGGATGAACCAAGAGACCCAGTACTTC
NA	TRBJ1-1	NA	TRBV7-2	CASSITTNTEAFF	TGCGCCAGCAGCATAACAACGAACACTGAAGCTTTCTTT
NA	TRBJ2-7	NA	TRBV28	CASSATGVGIYEQYF	TGTGCCAGCAGTGCAACGGGAGTGGGTATTTACGAGCAGTACTTC
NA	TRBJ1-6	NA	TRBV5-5	CASSLDLSYNSPLHF	TGTGCCAGCAGCTTGGACTTATCCTATAATTCACCCCTCCACTTT
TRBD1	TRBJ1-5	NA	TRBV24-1	CATSDSQTGDPQHF	TGTGCCACCAGTGATTCCCAGACAGGGGACCCCCAGCATTTT
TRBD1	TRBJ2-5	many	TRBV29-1	CSVRQGTGETQYF	TGCAGCGTCAGACAGGGTACGGGCGAGACCCAGTACTTC
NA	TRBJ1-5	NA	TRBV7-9	CASSLAGTENQPQHF	TGTGCCAGCAGCTTAGCAGGGACCGAAAATCAGCCCCAGCATTTT
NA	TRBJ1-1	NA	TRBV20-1	CSAIQGGTEAFF	TGCAGTGCTATCCAGGGCGGCACTGAAGCTTTCTTT
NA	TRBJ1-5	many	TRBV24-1	CATSDPGNQPQHF	TGTGCCACCAGTGATCCAGGGAATCAGCCCCAGCATTTT
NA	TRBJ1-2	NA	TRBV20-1	CSAPLHGDDGYTF	TGCAGTGCCCCACTGCACGGGGACGATGGCTACACCTTC
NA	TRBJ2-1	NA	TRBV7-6	CASSLFQGFDEQFF	TGTGCCAGCAGCTTATTCCAGGGTTTCGATGAGCAGTTCTTC
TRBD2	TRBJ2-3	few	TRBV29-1	CSVVLAGGSTDTQYF	TGCAGCGTTGTTCTAGCGGGAGGGTCCACAGATACGCAGTATTTT
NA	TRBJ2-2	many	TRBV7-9	CASSPGPGMAGELFF	TGTGCCAGCAGCCCGGGCCCGGGGATGGCCGGGGAGCTGTTTTTT
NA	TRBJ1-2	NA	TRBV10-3	CAVSESAGRYYGYTF	TGTGCCGTCAGTGAGTCGGCGGGGAGGTACTATGGCTACACCTTC
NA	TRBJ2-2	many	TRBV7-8	CASSALIPGELFF	TGTGCCAGCAGCGCCTTAATCCCCGGGGAGCTGTTTTTT
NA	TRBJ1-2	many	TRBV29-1	CSVDLQGSGYGYTF	TGCAGCGTTGACTTACAGGGAAGCGGCTATGGCTACACCTTC
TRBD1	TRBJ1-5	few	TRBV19	CATSGTGANSNQPQHF	TGTGCCACATCCGGGACAGGGGCCAATAGCAATCAGCCCCAGCATTTT
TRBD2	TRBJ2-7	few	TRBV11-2	CASSPGLAVESYEQYF	TGTGCCAGCAGCCCTGGGCTAGCGGTTGAGTCCTACGAGCAGTACTTC
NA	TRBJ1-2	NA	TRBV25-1	CASSASSYGYTF	TGTGCCAGCAGTGCTAGCAGCTATGGCTACACCTTC
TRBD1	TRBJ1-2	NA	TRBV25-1	CASSPGGGTGYGYTF	TGTGCCAGCAGCCCAGGGGGGGGGACAGGGTATGGCTACACCTTC
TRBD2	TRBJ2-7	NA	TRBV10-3	CAIRGGVGSYEQYF	TGTGCCATCAGGGGAGGGGTAGGATCCTACGAGCAGTACTTC
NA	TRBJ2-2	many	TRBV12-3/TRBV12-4	CASSLNGLANTGELFF	TGTGCCAGCAGTTTAAACGGTCTAGCGAACACCGGGGAGCTGTTTTTT
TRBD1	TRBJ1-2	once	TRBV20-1	CSARARDRPRYGTF	TGCAGTGCTAGAGCCCGGGACAGGCCTCGATACGGCACCTTC
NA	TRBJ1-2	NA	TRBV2	CASSEEKTAYGYTF	TGTGCCAGCAGTGAAGAAAAGACAGCCTATGGCTACACCTTC
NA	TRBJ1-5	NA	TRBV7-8	CASSLDRYNQPQHF	TGTGCCAGCAGCTTAGACAGGTACAATCAGCCCCAGCATTTT
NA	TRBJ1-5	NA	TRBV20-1	CSAEDRHQPQHF	TGCAGTGCTGAGGACAGACATCAGCCCCAGCATTTT